These T cell receptor beta chains were read from a single sample in a study of beta chain features in type 1 diabetes. Sequencing used immunoSEQ multiplex PCR; TCRdb keeps in-frame clones, though not all of them. The sample holds over 350,000 clones, about 14% seen once. Sequencing was performed on naive CD4+ T cells from blood. The receptors shown here come from a young woman in good health. Both conserved end residues are part of each CDR3. D genes are given only for firm matches. Some rows mark clone size as missing; the rest say once, few, many or name a class of expanded clone.

TRBV7-8	-	TRBJ2-2	few	TGTGCCAGCAGCCGGACACCACTTGCGAACACCGGGGAGCTGTTTTTT	CASSRTPLANTGELFF
TRBV27	TRBD2	TRBJ2-7	-	TGTGCCACCCGACGAGCGGGATCCTATTCAACCTACGAGCAGTACTTC	CATRRAGSYSTYEQYF
TRBV7-2	TRBD2	TRBJ2-7	-	TGTGCCAGCAGCTTAGAACCGGGAGGCGAGCAGTACTTC	CASSLEPGGEQYF
TRBV6-5	TRBD1	TRBJ1-1	-	TGTGCCAGCAGTTTAACAGGGGCCACTGAAGCTTTCTTT	CASSLTGATEAFF
TRBV18	-	TRBJ2-7	-	TGTGCCAGCTCAGTTAGTGTCTCCTACGAGCAGTACTTC	CASSVSVSYEQYF
TRBV4-2	TRBD1	TRBJ2-5	few	TGTGCCAGCAGCCAAGATGGGACAGGGGTCAAGGAGACCCAGTACTTC	CASSQDGTGVKETQYF
TRBV29-1	TRBD1	TRBJ2-7	few	TGCAGCGCCCGTTCCGGTTTGCGGGACAGGGGCTACGAGCAGTACTTC	CSARSGLRDRGYEQYF
TRBV4-3	TRBD2	TRBJ2-1	-	TGCGCCAGCAGCCAAGATACCGGGAGGGGACTAGCGGAAAACAATGAGCAGTTCTTC	CASSQDTGRGLAENNEQFF
TRBV4-2	-	TRBJ2-5	-	TGTGCCAGCAGCTCTGTCGGGTCCGGGAAGACCCAGTACTTC	CASSSVGSGKTQYF
TRBV29-1	TRBD1	TRBJ1-1	few	TGCAGCGTTAAAAAGCAGACAGGGGGAACTGAAGCTTTCTTT	CSVKKQTGGTEAFF
TRBV7-2	TRBD2	TRBJ2-1	few	TGTGCCAGCAGCTTCATGGTAGCGGGAGGGAATGAGCAGTTCTTC	CASSFMVAGGNEQFF
TRBV4-1	-	TRBJ1-2	-	TGCGCCAGCAGCCAAGTTCTCGCCTCAACTTCTAACTATGGCTACACCTTC	CASSQVLASTSNYGYTF
TRBV7-9	TRBD2	TRBJ2-5	few	TGTGCCAGCTCCCTGACTAGCGGGAGGCTTCAAGAGACCCAGTACTTC	CASSLTSGRLQETQYF
TRBV4-1	-	TRBJ2-1	-	TGCGCCAGCAGCCATGGCCAACTAGTTGGCGACAATGAGCAGTTCTTC	CASSHGQLVGDNEQFF
TRBV2	TRBD2	TRBJ2-1	few	TGTGCCAGCAGTATCAGGGAGGGGTCCTACAATGAGCAGTTCTTC	CASSIREGSYNEQFF
TRBV7-9	-	TRBJ2-7	-	TGTGCCAGCAGCTCGTTGACAAGTACCTACGAGCAGTACTTC	CASSSLTSTYEQYF